This TCR beta chain was profiled in a study of post-analysis software for immune sequencing data. Study details: Relapsing-remitting, secondary progressive and progressive-relapsing forms made up the multiple sclerosis disease courses.

Tagging with unique molecular identifiers was a feature of the TCR beta cDNA libraries. Once roughly 0.85 to 11 million T cells were used, about 490,000 cDNA molecules resulted. Each CDR3 protein is one row after TCRdb ran MiXCR on the PCR reads. The sample carries 350,000 to 450,000 distinct CDR3 sequences, less than 40% recorded once. As to this clonotype: Its specificity is not known.

Study conclusions and caveats: Patients carried roughly five TRBV segments more frequently than controls did, and TRBV5-6, TRBV5-1 and TRBV20-1 were among them. A significant reduction in normalized Chao1 diversity was observed in multiple sclerosis patients versus controls. Under F measure analysis, samples from one preparation batch co-clustered strongly.

CDR1 is SGHAT and CDR2 is FQNNGV in the germline V gene. V was trimmed by 2 bases and J by 4 bases, leaving 20 bases between them. The length of the CDR3 is 17 residues. This clonotype was obtained from a girl aged 2 to 10 with multiple sclerosis. Material for sequencing was blood. This chain connects TRBV11-2 to TRBJ2-5; maybe TRBD2 (5 bases). CDR3: CASSLLVQRALRETQYF. Written as DNA, the CDR3 is TGTGCCAGCAGCTTACTAGTTCAGAGGGCGCTACGAGAGACCCAGTACTTC.